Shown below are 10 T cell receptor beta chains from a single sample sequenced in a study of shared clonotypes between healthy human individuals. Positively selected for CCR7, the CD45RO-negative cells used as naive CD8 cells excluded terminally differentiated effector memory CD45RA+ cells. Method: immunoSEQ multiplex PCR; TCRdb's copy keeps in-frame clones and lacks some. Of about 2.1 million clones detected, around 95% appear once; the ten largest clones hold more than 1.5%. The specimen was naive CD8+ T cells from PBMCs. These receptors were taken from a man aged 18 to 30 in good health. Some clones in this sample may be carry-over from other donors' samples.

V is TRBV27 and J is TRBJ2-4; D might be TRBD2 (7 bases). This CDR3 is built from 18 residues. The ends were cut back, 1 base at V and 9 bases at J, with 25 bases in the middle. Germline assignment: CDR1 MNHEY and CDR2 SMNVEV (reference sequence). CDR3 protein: CASSLLSGLVGGSIIQYF. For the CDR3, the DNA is TGTGCCAGCAGTTTATTGAGCGGACTAGTAGGGGGGAGTATCATTCAGTACTTC.

Here the CDR3 DNA reads TGTGCCAGCAGTTTATTGGCCCGAGGGGGGACCCAGTACTTC. This sequence encodes CASSLLARGGTQYF. The chain carries TRBV28 and TRBJ2-5, with TRBD1 as a possible D gene (6 bases). The CDR3 spans 14 residues. V was clipped by 1 base and J by 7 bases, with 13 bases between them. The germline gives CDR1 MDHEN, CDR2 SYDVKM.

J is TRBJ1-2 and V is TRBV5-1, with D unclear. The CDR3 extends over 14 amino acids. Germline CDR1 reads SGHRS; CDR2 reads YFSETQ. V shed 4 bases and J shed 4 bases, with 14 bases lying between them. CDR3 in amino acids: CASSQVGRTYGYTF. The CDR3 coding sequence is TGCGCCAGCAGCCAGGTTGGGCGGACCTATGGCTACACCTTC.

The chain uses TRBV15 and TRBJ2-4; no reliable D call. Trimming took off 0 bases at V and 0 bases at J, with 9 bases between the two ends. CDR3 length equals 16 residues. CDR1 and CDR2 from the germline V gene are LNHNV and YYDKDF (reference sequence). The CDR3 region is CATSRDAGTAKNIQYF. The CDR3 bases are TGTGCCACCAGCAGAGATGCAGGAACAGCCAAAAACATTCAGTACTTC.

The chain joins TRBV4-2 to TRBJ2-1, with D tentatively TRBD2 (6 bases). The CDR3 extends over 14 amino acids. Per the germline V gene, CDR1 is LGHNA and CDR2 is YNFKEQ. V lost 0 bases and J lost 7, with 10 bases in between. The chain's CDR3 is CASSQEDSGNEQFF. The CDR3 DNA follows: TGTGCCAGCAGCCAAGAGGATAGCGGAAATGAGCAGTTCTTC.

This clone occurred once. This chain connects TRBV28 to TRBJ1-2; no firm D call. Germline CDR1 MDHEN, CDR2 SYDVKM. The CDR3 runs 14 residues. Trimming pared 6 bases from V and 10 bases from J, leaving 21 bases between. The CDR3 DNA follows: TGTGCCAGCAGCAACGCGGTTCGCCTTCTCTTCTACACCTTC. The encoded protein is CASSNAVRLLFYTF.

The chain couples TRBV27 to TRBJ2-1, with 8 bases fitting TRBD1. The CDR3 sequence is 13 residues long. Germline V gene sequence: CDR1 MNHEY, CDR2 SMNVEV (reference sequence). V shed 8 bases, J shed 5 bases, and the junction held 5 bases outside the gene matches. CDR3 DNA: TGTGCCAGCCGACAGGGGCCGAACAATGAGCAGTTCTTC. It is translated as CASRQGPNNEQFF.

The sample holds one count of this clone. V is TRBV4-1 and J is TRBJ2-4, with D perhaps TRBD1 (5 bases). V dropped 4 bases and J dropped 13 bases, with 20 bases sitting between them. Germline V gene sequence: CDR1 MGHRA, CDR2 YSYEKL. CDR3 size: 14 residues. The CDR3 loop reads CASSPSRAGKEQYF. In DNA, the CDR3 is TGCGCCAGCAGCCCGAGCAGGGCAGGCAAGGAGCAGTACTTC.

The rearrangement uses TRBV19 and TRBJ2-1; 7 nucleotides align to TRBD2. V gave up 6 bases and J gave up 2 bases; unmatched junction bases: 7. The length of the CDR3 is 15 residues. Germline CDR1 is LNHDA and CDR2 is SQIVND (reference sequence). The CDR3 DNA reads TGTGCCAGTAGCCAGGGACTACCCACCTACAATGAGCAGTTCTTC. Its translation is CASSQGLPTYNEQFF.

As DNA, the CDR3 is TGTGCCAGCACGCCTGGACAGGGTGTGAACGAGCAGTACTTC. Translated, it gives CASTPGQGVNEQYF. The V gene is TRBV6-5, the J gene TRBJ2-7; 8 bases agree with TRBD1. Looked up from germline, CDR1 is MNHEY and CDR2 is SVGAGI. The CDR3 is 14 amino acids. After removal of 7 bases from V and 5 bases from J, the junction contained 10 bases not matched to a gene.